The clone carrying this T cell receptor beta chain was counted many times. Its antigen is as yet unknown. Germline V gene sequence: CDR1 LGHNA, CDR2 YSLEER. Trimming took 0 bases from V and 0 from J, leaving 12 bases between them. The CDR3 runs to 17 residues. The sample comes from a study of blood T cells in healthy people across ages. A second roughly 6 to 12 cycle PCR used barcoded and J-beta primers. From the 5' RACE reads, TCRdb called clonotypes with MiXCR, one entry per CDR3 protein. The repertoire includes 600,000 or so distinct CDR3 sequences, about 30% of them detected once, and roughly 14% sits in the top ten. Donor samples were obtained from healthy Caucasian individuals from Russia, aged about 6 to 95. Study-wide results and caveats: In older individuals, TCR beta diversity per million T cells was lower, falling roughly linearly with age. Unsorted PBMC material precluded a definitive naive versus antigen-experienced comparison. Donor CMV status, an unknown factor, possibly confounded changes in expanded clonotypes.

The material sequenced was blood. The sequence came from an elderly woman in good health. This rearrangement joins TRBV4-3 to TRBJ2-1; D is unresolved. As DNA, the CDR3 is TGCGCCAGCAGCCAAGATAGGACGACGAGCTCCTACAATGAGCAGTTCTTC. Translation gives CASSQDRTTSSYNEQFF.